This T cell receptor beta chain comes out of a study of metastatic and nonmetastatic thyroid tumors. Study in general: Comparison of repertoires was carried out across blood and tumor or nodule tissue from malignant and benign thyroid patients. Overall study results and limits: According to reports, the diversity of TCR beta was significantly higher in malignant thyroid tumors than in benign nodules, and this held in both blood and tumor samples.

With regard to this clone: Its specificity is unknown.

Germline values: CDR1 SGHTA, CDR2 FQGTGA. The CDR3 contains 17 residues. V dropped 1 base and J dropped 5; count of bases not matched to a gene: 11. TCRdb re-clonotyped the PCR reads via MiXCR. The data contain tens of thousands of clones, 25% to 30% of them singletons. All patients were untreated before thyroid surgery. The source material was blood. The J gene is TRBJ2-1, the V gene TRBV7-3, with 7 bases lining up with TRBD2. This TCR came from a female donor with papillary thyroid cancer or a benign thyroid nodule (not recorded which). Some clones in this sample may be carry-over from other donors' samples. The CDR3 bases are TGTGCCAGCAGCTTAAAATCCGGGCTAGCGGCCCACAATGAGCAGTTCTTC. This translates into CASSLKSGLAAHNEQFF.